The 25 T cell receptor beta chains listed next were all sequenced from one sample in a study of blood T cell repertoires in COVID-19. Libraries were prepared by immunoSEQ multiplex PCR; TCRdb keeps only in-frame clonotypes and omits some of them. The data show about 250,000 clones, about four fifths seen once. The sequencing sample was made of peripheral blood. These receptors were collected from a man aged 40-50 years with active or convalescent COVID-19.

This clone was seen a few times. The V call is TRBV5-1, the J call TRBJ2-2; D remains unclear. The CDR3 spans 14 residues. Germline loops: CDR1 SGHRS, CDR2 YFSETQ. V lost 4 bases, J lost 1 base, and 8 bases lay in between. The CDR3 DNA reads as TGCGCCAGCAGCCCCAGACAGAACACCGGGGAGCTGTTTTTT. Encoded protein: CASSPRQNTGELFF. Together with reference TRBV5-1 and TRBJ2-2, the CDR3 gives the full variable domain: KAGVTQTPRYLIKTRGQQVTLSCSPISGHRSVSWYQQTPGQGLQFLFEYFSETQRNKGNFPGRFSGRQFSNSRSEMNVSTLELGDSALYLCASSPRQNTGELFFGEGSRLTVL.

For the CDR3, the DNA is TGTGCCAGCACCCCTACCGAGGCAAACTATGGCTACACCTTC. It yields the protein CASTPTEANYGYTF. The J gene is TRBJ1-2, the V gene TRBV5-4; D uncertain. The length of the CDR3 is 14 residues. Germline V gene sequence: CDR1 SGHNT, CDR2 YYREEE (reference sequence). Between the trimmed V and J ends, which lost 6 bases and 2 bases, there was a span of 14 bases. The entire variable domain, with the rest obtained from reference TRBV5-4 and TRBJ1-2, is as follows: ETGVTQSPTHLIKTRGQQVTLRCSSQSGHNTVSWYQQALGQGPQFIFQYYREEENGRGNFPPRFSGLQFPNYSSELNVNALELDDSALYLCASTPTEANYGYTFGSGTRLTVV.

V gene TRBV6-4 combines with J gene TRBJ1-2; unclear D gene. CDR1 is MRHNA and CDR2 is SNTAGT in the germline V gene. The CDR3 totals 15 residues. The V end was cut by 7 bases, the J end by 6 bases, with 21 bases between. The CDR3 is CASTPYPGDSHGYTF. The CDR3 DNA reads TGTGCCAGCACCCCCTACCCGGGAGACTCTCATGGCTACACCTTC.

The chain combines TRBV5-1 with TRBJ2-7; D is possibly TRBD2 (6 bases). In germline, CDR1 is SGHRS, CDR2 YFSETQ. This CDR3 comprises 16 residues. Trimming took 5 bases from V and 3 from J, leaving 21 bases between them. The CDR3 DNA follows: TGCGCCAGCAGTCCAATCGGCGGAGGGGCAGTCTACGAGCAGTACTTC. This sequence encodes CASSPIGGGAVYEQYF.

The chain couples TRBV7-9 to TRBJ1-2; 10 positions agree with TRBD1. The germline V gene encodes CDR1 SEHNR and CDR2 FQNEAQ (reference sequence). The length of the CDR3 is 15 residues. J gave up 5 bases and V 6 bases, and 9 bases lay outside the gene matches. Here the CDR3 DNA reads TGTGCCAGCAGTTCCCGGGACAGGGGTCTGTATGGCTACACCTTC. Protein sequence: CASSSRDRGLYGYTF.

CDR3 protein: CASSSHTGSTEAFF. The DNA for the CDR3 is TGTGCCAGCAGCAGTCACACAGGGAGCACTGAAGCTTTCTTT. The chain carries TRBV6-5 and TRBJ1-1, with D possibly matching TRBD1 (6 bases). Trimming removed 6 bases from V and 4 bases from J, with 15 bases in between. Germline V gene lookup returns CDR1 MNHEY and CDR2 SVGAGI. The CDR3 is 14 residues long.

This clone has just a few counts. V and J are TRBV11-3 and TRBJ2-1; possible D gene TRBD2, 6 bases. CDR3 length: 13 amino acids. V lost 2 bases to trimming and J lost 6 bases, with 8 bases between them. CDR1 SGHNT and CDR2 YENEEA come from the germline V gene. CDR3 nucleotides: TGTGCCAGCAGCTTACAGGGAGGCAATGAGCAGTTCTTC. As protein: CASSLQGGNEQFF.

The CDR3 DNA follows: TGTGCCACCCCTGTCCCCCTCCACTTT. Translation gives CATPVPLHF. This rearrangement joins TRBV18 to TRBJ1-6, with D unresolved. The germline V gene has CDR1 KGHSH and CDR2 LQKENI. V gave up 10 bases and J gave up 13 bases, with 8 bases separating them. The CDR3 length is 9 residues.

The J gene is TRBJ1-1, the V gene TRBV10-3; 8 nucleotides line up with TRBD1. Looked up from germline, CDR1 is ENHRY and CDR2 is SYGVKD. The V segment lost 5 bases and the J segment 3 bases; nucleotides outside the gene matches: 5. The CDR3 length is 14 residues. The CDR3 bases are TGTGCCATCAGTAGCCAGGGGGCTGACACTGAAGCTTTCTTT. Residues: CAISSQGADTEAFF.

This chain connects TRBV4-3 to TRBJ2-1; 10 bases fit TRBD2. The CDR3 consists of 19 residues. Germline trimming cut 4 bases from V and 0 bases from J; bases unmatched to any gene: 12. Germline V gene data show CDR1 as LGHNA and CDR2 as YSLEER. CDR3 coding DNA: TGCGCCAGCAGCCCGAATAGCGGGGGGCCGTCGAGCTCCTACAATGAGCAGTTCTTC. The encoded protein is CASSPNSGGPSSSYNEQFF.

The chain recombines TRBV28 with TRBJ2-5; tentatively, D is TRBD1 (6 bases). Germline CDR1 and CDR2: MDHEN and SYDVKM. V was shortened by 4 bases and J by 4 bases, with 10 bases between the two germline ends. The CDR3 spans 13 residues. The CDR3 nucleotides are TGTGCCAGCAGTTCCGTACAGGGAGAGACCCAGTACTTC. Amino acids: CASSSVQGETQYF.

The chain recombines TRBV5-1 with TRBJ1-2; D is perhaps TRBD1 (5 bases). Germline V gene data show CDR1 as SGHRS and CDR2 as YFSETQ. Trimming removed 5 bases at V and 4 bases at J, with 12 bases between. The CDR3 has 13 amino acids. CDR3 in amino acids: CASSYDSPYGYTF. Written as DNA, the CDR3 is TGCGCCAGCAGTTACGACAGCCCCTATGGCTACACCTTC.

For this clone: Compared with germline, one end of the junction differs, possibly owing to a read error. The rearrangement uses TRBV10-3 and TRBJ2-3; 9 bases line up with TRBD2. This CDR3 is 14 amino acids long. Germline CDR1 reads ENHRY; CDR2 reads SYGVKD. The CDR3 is CAITPGTSKDTQYF. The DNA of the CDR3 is TGTGCCATCACCCCCGGGACTAGCAAAGATACGCAGTATTTT.

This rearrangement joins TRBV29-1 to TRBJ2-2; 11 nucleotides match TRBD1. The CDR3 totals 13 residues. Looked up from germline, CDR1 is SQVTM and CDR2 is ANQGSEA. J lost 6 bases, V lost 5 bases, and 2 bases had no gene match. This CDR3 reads CSVPGQGAGELFF. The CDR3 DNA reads TGCAGCGTTCCGGGACAGGGGGCCGGGGAGCTGTTTTTT.

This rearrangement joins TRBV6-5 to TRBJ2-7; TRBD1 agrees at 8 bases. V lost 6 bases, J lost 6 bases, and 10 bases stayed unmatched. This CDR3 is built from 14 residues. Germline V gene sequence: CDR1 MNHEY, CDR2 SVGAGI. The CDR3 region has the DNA TGTGCCAGCAGCCCGTCAGGGGGCATGCGCGAGCAGTACTTC. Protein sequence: CASSPSGGMREQYF.

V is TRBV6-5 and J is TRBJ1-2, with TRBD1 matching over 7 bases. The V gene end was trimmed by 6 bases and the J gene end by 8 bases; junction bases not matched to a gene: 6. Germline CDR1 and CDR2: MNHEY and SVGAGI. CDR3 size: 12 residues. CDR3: CASSDRVGGYTF. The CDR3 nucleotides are TGTGCCAGCAGCGACAGGGTAGGGGGCTACACCTTC.

As DNA, the CDR3 is TGTGCCAGCAGCTTAGTTCTAGTCTCACACGAGCAGTACTTC. Translation: CASSLVLVSHEQYF. The gene calls are TRBV7-9 and TRBJ2-7; D call uncertain. V was trimmed by 1 base and J by 5 bases, leaving 12 bases between them. Germline CDR1 reads SEHNR; CDR2 reads FQNEAQ (reference sequence). The CDR3 sequence is 14 residues long.

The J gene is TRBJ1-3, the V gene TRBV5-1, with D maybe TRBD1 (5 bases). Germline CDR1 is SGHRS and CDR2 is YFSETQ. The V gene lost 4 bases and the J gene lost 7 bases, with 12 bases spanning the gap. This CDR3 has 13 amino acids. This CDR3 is CASSPAPGNTIYF. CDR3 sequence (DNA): TGCGCCAGCAGCCCGGCCCCAGGGAACACCATATATTTT.

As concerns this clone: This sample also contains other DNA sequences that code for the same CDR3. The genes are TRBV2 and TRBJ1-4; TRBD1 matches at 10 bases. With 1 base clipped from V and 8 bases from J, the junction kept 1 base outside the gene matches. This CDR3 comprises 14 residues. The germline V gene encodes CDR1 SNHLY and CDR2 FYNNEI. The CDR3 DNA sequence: TGTGCCAGCAGTGAAGGGACAGGGGGAGAAAAACTGTTTTTT. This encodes CASSEGTGGEKLFF.

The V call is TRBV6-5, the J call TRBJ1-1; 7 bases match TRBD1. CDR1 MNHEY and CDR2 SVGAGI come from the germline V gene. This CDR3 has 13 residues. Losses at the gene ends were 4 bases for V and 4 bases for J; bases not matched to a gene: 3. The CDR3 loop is CASSSPGGTEAFF. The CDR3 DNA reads TGTGCCAGCAGTTCCCCAGGGGGCACTGAAGCTTTCTTT.

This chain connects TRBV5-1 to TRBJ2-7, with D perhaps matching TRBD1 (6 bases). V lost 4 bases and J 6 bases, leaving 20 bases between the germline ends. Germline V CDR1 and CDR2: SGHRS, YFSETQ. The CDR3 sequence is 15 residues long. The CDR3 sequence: CASSTLGRGEGEQYF. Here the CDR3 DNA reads TGCGCCAGCAGCACTTTGGGCAGGGGAGAAGGCGAGCAGTACTTC.

The CDR3 loop is CASSLSTSGYEQYF. The CDR3 DNA reads as TGTGCCAGCAGCTTAAGTACTAGCGGATACGAGCAGTACTTC. This chain links TRBV7-9 with TRBJ2-7; 8 bases are a match to TRBD2. V was pared by 2 bases and J by 4 bases, with 4 bases of the junction left unmatched. Per germline, CDR1 SEHNR and CDR2 FQNEAQ (reference sequence). The CDR3 totals 14 residues.

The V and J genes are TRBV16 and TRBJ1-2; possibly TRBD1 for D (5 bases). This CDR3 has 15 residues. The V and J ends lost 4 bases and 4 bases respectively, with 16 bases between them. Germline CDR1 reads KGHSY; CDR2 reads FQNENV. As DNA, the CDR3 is TGTGCCAGCAGCCCGCTAGCGGGGCAAGGCTATGGCTACACCTTC. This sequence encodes CASSPLAGQGYGYTF. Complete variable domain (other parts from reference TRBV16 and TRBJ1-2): GEEVAQTPKHLVRGEGQKAKLYCAPIKGHSYVFWYQQVLKNEFKFLISFQNENVFDETGMPKERFSAKCLPNSPCSLEIQATKLEDSAVYFCASSPLAGQGYGYTFGSGTRLTVV.

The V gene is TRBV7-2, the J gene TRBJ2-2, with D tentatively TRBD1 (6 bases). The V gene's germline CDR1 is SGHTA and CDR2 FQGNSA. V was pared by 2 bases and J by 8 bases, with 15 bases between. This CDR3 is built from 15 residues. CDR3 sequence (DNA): TGTGCCAGCAGCTTATATGTCAGGGGAATAGGGGAGCTGTTTTTT. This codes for CASSLYVRGIGELFF.

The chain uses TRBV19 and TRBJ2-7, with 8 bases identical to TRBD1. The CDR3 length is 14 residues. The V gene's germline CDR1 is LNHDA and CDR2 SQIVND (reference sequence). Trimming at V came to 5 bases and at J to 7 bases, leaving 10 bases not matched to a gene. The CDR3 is CASSFGQGLGEQYF. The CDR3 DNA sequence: TGTGCCAGTAGTTTTGGACAGGGATTGGGTGAGCAGTACTTC.